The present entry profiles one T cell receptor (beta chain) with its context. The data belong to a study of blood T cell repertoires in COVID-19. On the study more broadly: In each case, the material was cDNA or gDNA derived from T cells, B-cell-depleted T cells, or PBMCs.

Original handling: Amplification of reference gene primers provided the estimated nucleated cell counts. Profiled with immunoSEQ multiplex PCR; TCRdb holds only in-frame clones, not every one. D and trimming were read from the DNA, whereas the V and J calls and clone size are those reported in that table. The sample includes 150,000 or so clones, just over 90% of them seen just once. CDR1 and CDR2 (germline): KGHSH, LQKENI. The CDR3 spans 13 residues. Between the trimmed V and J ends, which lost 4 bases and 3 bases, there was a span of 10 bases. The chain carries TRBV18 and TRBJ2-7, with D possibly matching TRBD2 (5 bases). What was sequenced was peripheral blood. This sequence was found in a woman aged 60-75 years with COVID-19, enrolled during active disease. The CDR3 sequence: CASSHRGSYEQYF. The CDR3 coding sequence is TGTGCCAGCTCACACCGGGGTAGCTACGAGCAGTACTTC. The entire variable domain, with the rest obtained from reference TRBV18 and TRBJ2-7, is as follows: NAGVMQNPRHLVRRRGQEARLRCSPMKGHSHVYWYRQLPEEGLKFMVYLQKENIIDESGMPKERFSAEFPKEGPSILRIQQVVRGDSAAYFCASSHRGSYEQYFGPGTRLTVT.